Listed below are T cell receptor beta chains from one sample, sequenced in a study of molecular identifiers for immune sequencing clone quantification. TCRdb called the PCR reads again in MiXCR, with one record for every CDR3 protein. The sample has 300,000 to 400,000 distinct CDR3 sequences; about a fifth are singletons. The sample was naive CD8+ T cells from blood, with Jurkat cell RNA spiked in. Receptors were obtained from a human donor in good health. Some libraries in this study had Jurkat cell RNA spiked in. The CDR3 runs from the conserved cysteine through the conserved F or W. A D gene is named only where the DNA matches it firmly. A clone size is listed for some rows: how often the clone was seen (once, few, many), or a class if it is expanded.

size: many
D: -
J: TRBJ1-6
V: TRBV6-6
CDR3: CASTTRGGRHSPLHF
DNA: TGTGCCAGCACCACCCGGGGAGGGAGGCATTCACCCCTCCACTTT

size: -
D: -
J: TRBJ2-7
V: TRBV28
CDR3: CASSLRSSYEQCF
DNA: TGTGCCAGCAGTTTACGGAGCTCCTACGAGCAGTGCTTC

size: many
D: TRBD1
J: TRBJ2-2
V: TRBV5-8
CDR3: CASPFRTGRTGELFF
DNA: TGTGCCAGCCCATTTCGGACAGGGCGAACCGGGGAGCTGTTTTTT

size: few
D: TRBD2
J: TRBJ2-1
V: TRBV6-2/TRBV6-3
CDR3: CASSSPGTSGRSYNEQFF
DNA: TGTGCCAGCAGTTCCCCCGGGACTAGCGGGAGGTCCTACAATGAGCAGTTCTTC

size: many
D: TRBD1
J: TRBJ2-5
V: TRBV5-1
CDR3: CASSLLQGGLQETQYF
DNA: TGCGCCAGCAGCTTGTTACAGGGGGGACTTCAAGAGACCCAGTACTTC

size: few
D: -
J: TRBJ2-1
V: TRBV4-3
CDR3: CASSPDPGSYNEQFF
DNA: TGCGCCAGCAGCCCCGACCCGGGCTCCTACAATGAGCAGTTCTTC

size: few
D: TRBD1
J: TRBJ1-2
V: TRBV20-1
CDR3: CSARTRESGTANYGYTF
DNA: TGCAGTGCTAGAACAAGGGAGTCCGGGACAGCTAACTATGGCTACACCTTC

size: -
D: -
J: TRBJ2-7
V: TRBV28
CDR3: CASESWTSDSYEQYF
DNA: TGTGCCAGTGAGTCTTGGACTTCAGACTCCTACGAGCAGTACTTC

size: few
D: -
J: TRBJ1-6
V: TRBV4-1
CDR3: CASSQGSPLHF
DNA: TGCGCCAGCAGCCAAGGTTCACCCCTCCACTTT

size: many
D: -
J: TRBJ2-7
V: TRBV7-6
CDR3: CASSLPPGAQYF
DNA: TGTGCCAGCAGCTTACCGCCAGGGGCGCAGTACTTC

size: many
D: -
J: TRBJ1-5
V: TRBV4-1
CDR3: CASSQVISNQPQHF
DNA: TGCGCCAGCAGCCAAGTTATCAGCAATCAGCCCCAGCATTTT

size: -
D: -
J: TRBJ2-1
V: TRBV13
CDR3: CASRAGTLRSYNEQFF
DNA: TGTGCCAGCAGGGCCGGGACCCTGCGATCCTACAATGAGCAGTTCTTC

size: -
D: TRBD2
J: TRBJ2-1
V: TRBV27
CDR3: CASSLLAGAKRNEQFF
DNA: TGTGCCAGCAGTTTATTGGCGGGAGCTAAGCGCAATGAGCAGTTCTTC

size: many
D: -
J: TRBJ2-5
V: TRBV7-2
CDR3: CASSKGPLLETQYF
DNA: TGTGCCAGCAGCAAGGGACCCCTGTTAGAGACCCAGTACTTC

size: many
D: -
J: TRBJ2-3
V: TRBV12-3/TRBV12-4
CDR3: CASSSLAIDTQYF
DNA: TGTGCCAGCAGTTCTCTAGCTATAGATACGCAGTATTTT

size: many
D: -
J: TRBJ2-7
V: TRBV6-5
CDR3: CASSHQSSYEQYF
DNA: TGTGCCAGCAGTCACCAAAGCTCCTACGAGCAGTACTTC

size: many
D: -
J: TRBJ2-4
V: TRBV7-9
CDR3: CASSLVVNENIQYF
DNA: TGTGCCAGCAGCTTAGTAGTAAACGAAAACATTCAGTACTTC

size: many
D: -
J: TRBJ1-6
V: TRBV7-9
CDR3: CASSPTTANSPLHF
DNA: TGTGCCAGCAGCCCAACTACGGCGAATTCACCCCTCCACTTT

size: many
D: -
J: TRBJ2-6
V: TRBV7-9
CDR3: CASSSEDSPTPF
DNA: TGTGCCAGCAGCTCCGAGGATAGCCCGACCCCTTTC

size: many
D: -
J: TRBJ2-3
V: TRBV27
CDR3: CASSSVNIRDIDTQYF
DNA: TGTGCCAGCAGTTCGGTCAATATCAGGGATATAGATACGCAGTATTTT

size: many
D: TRBD2
J: TRBJ2-7
V: TRBV29-1
CDR3: CSVEDWQGGSYEQYF
DNA: TGCAGCGTTGAAGATTGGCAGGGAGGGTCCTACGAGCAGTACTTC

size: -
D: -
J: TRBJ2-2
V: TRBV14
CDR3: CASSQEGQLTGELFF
DNA: TGTGCCAGCAGCCAAGAAGGTCAACTCACCGGGGAGCTGTTTTTT

size: -
D: -
J: TRBJ2-2
V: TRBV12-5
CDR3: CASGLVPRGTNTGELFF
DNA: TGTGCTAGTGGTTTGGTACCTAGGGGAACGAACACCGGGGAGCTGTTTTTT

size: few
D: -
J: TRBJ2-3
V: TRBV11-2
CDR3: CASSLDSREDTQYF
DNA: TGTGCCAGCAGCTTAGACTCCAGGGAGGATACGCAGTATTTT

size: -
D: -
J: TRBJ2-5
V: TRBV20-1
CDR3: CSARDWRELVLQETQYF
DNA: TGCAGTGCTAGAGATTGGAGGGAGCTAGTCCTCCAAGAGACCCAGTACTTC

size: many
D: TRBD2
J: TRBJ2-1
V: TRBV7-6
CDR3: CASSLELAGGYEQFF
DNA: TGTGCCAGCAGCCTAGAACTAGCGGGAGGCTATGAGCAGTTCTTC

size: many
D: -
J: TRBJ1-2
V: TRBV29-1
CDR3: CSVERESYGYTF
DNA: TGCAGCGTTGAAAGAGAATCCTATGGCTACACCTTC

size: -
D: TRBD2
J: TRBJ2-1
V: TRBV27
CDR3: CASSLTSGGYNEQSF
DNA: TGTGCCAGCAGTTTAACTAGCGGGGGCTACAATGAGCAGTCCTTC

size: many
D: TRBD1
J: TRBJ1-1
V: TRBV6-1
CDR3: CASSPTGGNTEAFF
DNA: TGTGCCAGCAGCCCTACAGGGGGCAACACTGAAGCTTTCTTT

size: many
D: -
J: TRBJ2-3
V: TRBV6-5
CDR3: CASSFTADVDTQYF
DNA: TGTGCCAGCAGCTTTACAGCGGATGTGGATACGCAGTATTTT

size: many
D: -
J: TRBJ1-5
V: TRBV7-2
CDR3: CASSSSGYRNQPQHF
DNA: TGTGCCAGCAGCTCTTCGGGGTATCGGAATCAGCCCCAGCATTTT

size: many
D: -
J: TRBJ2-1
V: TRBV12-3/TRBV12-4
CDR3: CASSLMSWGSYNEQFF
DNA: TGTGCCAGCAGTTTAATGTCCTGGGGCTCCTACAATGAGCAGTTCTTC

size: few
D: -
J: TRBJ1-1
V: TRBV21-1
CDR3: CASSICLGVPMNTEAFF
DNA: TGTGCCAGCAGCATATGCCTAGGAGTCCCAATGAACACTGAAGCTTTCTTT

size: many
D: -
J: TRBJ2-7
V: TRBV29-1
CDR3: CSVDGQGGEQYF
DNA: TGCAGCGTTGATGGGCAGGGTGGCGAGCAGTACTTC

size: few
D: -
J: TRBJ2-7
V: TRBV30
CDR3: CAWTSGDRYEQYF
DNA: TGTGCCTGGACAAGTGGGGATAGGTACGAGCAGTACTTC

size: once
D: TRBD2
J: TRBJ2-5
V: TRBV29-1
CDR3: CSVDTSGRRQEAQYF
DNA: TGCAGCGTTGATACTAGCGGGAGGAGGCAAGAGGCCCAGTACTTC

size: few
D: -
J: TRBJ2-6
V: TRBV2
CDR3: CASSEARTGANVLTF
DNA: TGTGCCAGCAGTGAAGCAAGAACTGGGGCCAACGTCCTGACTTTC

size: -
D: -
J: TRBJ2-7
V: TRBV27
CDR3: CASSFAAGAYEQYF
DNA: TGTGCCAGCAGTTTTGCGGCAGGCGCTTACGAGCAGTACTTC

size: -
D: -
J: TRBJ1-5
V: TRBV15
CDR3: CATSRDRASNQPQHF
DNA: TGTGCCACCAGCAGGGACAGAGCGAGCAATCAGCCCCAGCATTTT

size: many
D: -
J: TRBJ2-7
V: TRBV4-2
CDR3: CASSQGTDYEQYF
DNA: TGTGCCAGCAGCCAAGGGACAGACTACGAGCAGTACTTC

size: many
D: TRBD2
J: TRBJ2-5
V: TRBV19
CDR3: CASSIPSGGQETQYF
DNA: TGTGCCAGTAGTATCCCTAGCGGGGGCCAAGAGACCCAGTACTTC

size: many
D: -
J: TRBJ1-5
V: TRBV12-3/TRBV12-4
CDR3: CASSLLGVGSNQPQHF
DNA: TGTGCCAGCAGTTTGTTAGGGGTCGGCAGCAATCAGCCCCAGCATTTT

size: many
D: -
J: TRBJ2-7
V: TRBV20-1
CDR3: CSARVGEQYF
DNA: TGCAGTGCTAGAGTAGGGGAGCAGTACTTC

size: many
D: TRBD2
J: TRBJ2-1
V: TRBV7-3
CDR3: CASSLTGGSGSFLPYNEQFF
DNA: TGTGCCAGCAGCTTAACTGGTGGTAGCGGGAGTTTTCTCCCCTACAATGAGCAGTTCTTC

size: few
D: -
J: TRBJ2-2
V: TRBV27
CDR3: CASSTVTGELFF
DNA: TGTGCCAGCAGTACAGTCACCGGGGAGCTGTTTTTT

size: many
D: -
J: TRBJ2-7
V: TRBV19
CDR3: CASSEGLGLKQYF
DNA: TGTGCCAGTAGTGAAGGCCTAGGTTTAAAGCAGTACTTC

size: -
D: -
J: TRBJ1-5
V: TRBV11-2
CDR3: CASSLDTGYGQPQHF
DNA: TGTGCCAGCAGCTTAGATACGGGGTACGGTCAGCCCCAGCATTTT

size: many
D: -
J: TRBJ2-6
V: TRBV9
CDR3: CASSAGANVLTF
DNA: TGTGCCAGCAGCGCTGGGGCCAACGTCCTGACTTTC

size: -
D: -
J: TRBJ2-3
V: TRBV21-1
CDR3: CASSTPPGQENTDTQYF
DNA: TGTGCCAGCAGCACCCCTCCGGGACAGGAGAACACAGATACGCAGTATTTT

size: many
D: -
J: TRBJ2-3
V: TRBV6-5
CDR3: CASSYRAYSDTQYF
DNA: TGTGCCAGCAGTTACAGGGCTTATTCAGATACGCAGTATTTT

size: -
D: -
J: TRBJ2-5
V: TRBV12-3/TRBV12-4
CDR3: CASSDILETQYF
DNA: TGTGCCAGCAGCGACATCCTAGAGACCCAGTACTTC

size: many
D: -
J: TRBJ1-1
V: TRBV27
CDR3: CASSQEGNTEAFF
DNA: TGTGCCAGCAGTCAGGAGGGAAACACTGAAGCTTTCTTT

size: many
D: -
J: TRBJ1-1
V: TRBV6-1
CDR3: CAHSAGFPEAFF
DNA: TGTGCCCACTCGGCGGGTTTTCCTGAAGCTTTCTTT

size: few
D: TRBD1
J: TRBJ2-7
V: TRBV6-2/TRBV6-3
CDR3: CASPDRGDYEQYF
DNA: TGTGCCAGCCCCGACAGGGGGGACTACGAGCAGTACTTC

size: many
D: -
J: TRBJ2-3
V: TRBV7-6
CDR3: CASSSSPGTDTQYF
DNA: TGTGCCAGCAGCTCGTCGCCGGGCACAGATACGCAGTATTTT

size: many
D: TRBD1
J: TRBJ1-2
V: TRBV27
CDR3: CASTTGGHGYTF
DNA: TGTGCCAGCACCACAGGGGGCCATGGCTACACCTTC

size: many
D: -
J: TRBJ2-7
V: TRBV7-9
CDR3: CASSPGGPYEQYF
DNA: TGTGCCAGCAGCCCCGGGGGCCCCTACGAGCAGTACTTC

size: many
D: -
J: TRBJ2-7
V: TRBV19
CDR3: CASSPVLDSYEQYF
DNA: TGTGCCAGTAGCCCCGTTTTAGACTCCTACGAGCAGTACTTC

size: many
D: TRBD1
J: TRBJ2-1
V: TRBV24-1
CDR3: CATSVKQGGQNEQFF
DNA: TGTGCCACCAGTGTCAAACAGGGGGGACAGAATGAGCAGTTCTTC